One sample yielded the 31 T cell receptor beta chains listed below, sequenced in a study of Ad26.COV2.S vaccination and SARS-CoV-2 variants. Noted treatment: around 19 received Ad26.COV2.S at low or high dose, single or two shots; about five received placebo; per-sample allocation not given. Sampling happened 63 days after the first vaccine or placebo injection. Sequencing was performed with immunoSEQ multiplex PCR; in TCRdb, only in-frame clones are kept and a portion is missing. The sample carries some 250,000 clones, roughly 90% recorded once. The specimen was peripheral blood, collected in a trial of Ad26.COV2.S vaccine versus placebo. All receptors come from a person between 18 and 65 years old who received the Ad26.COV2.S COVID-19 vaccine or a placebo.

The chain joins TRBV6-5 to TRBJ1-2, with a weak D call TRBD1 (5 bases). Trimming removed 1 base at V and 8 bases at J, with 8 bases between. The germline V gene encodes CDR1 MNHEY and CDR2 SVGAGI. CDR3 size: 12 residues. This CDR3 is CASSYWGGGYTF. The DNA of the CDR3 is TGTGCCAGCAGTTACTGGGGCGGCGGCTACACCTTC.

In its sample, this clone was seen once. This chain uses TRBV2 with TRBJ2-1; D unresolved. V dropped 5 bases and J dropped 10 bases, with 12 bases sitting between them. In germline, CDR1 is SNHLY, CDR2 FYNNEI. The CDR3 spans 12 residues. The CDR3 bases are TGTGCCAGCAGTCAACAAAGTCAGGAGCAGTTCTTC. Its translation is CASSQQSQEQFF.

This sequence joins TRBV7-2 and TRBJ1-2; a possible D gene is TRBD1 (6 bases). Trimming pared 5 bases from V and 7 bases from J, leaving 17 bases between. The CDR3 totals 14 residues. The germline V gene has CDR1 SGHTA and CDR2 FQGNSA. CDR3: CASSKGGGQGGYTF. CDR3 coding DNA: TGTGCCAGCAGCAAGGGGGGAGGGCAGGGTGGCTACACCTTC.

This clone was observed a single time. The gene calls are TRBV2 and TRBJ2-7; no definite D call. The V and J ends lost 6 bases and 0 bases respectively, with 18 bases between them. Per germline, CDR1 SNHLY and CDR2 FYNNEI. CDR3 length: 16 residues. CDR3 DNA sequence: TGTGCCAGCAGCCCCAGCCGGCCGGGTAGCTCCTACGAGCAGTACTTC. As protein: CASSPSRPGSSYEQYF.

CDR3 amino acids: CASSLYSTDTQYF. DNA of the CDR3: TGTGCCAGCAGCCTATATAGCACAGATACGCAGTATTTT. V gene TRBV9 combines with J gene TRBJ2-3; D is uncertain. With 4 bases removed from V and 0 bases from J, the gap between germline ends came to 6 bases. Germline V gene lookup returns CDR1 SGDLS and CDR2 YYNGEE. CDR3 length: 13 residues.

The rearrangement joins TRBV7-2 to TRBJ2-7; tentative D call: TRBD2 (6 bases). Germline loops: CDR1 SGHTA, CDR2 FQGNSA. This CDR3 is 15 amino acids long. Trimming left V 2 bases short and J 2 bases short, with 13 bases between. Written as DNA, the CDR3 is TGTGCCAGCAGCTTACAGATCGGGGGAGCCTACGAGCAGTACTTC. Residues: CASSLQIGGAYEQYF. Combining the CDR3 with reference TRBV7-2 and TRBJ2-7 gives the whole variable domain GAGVSQSPSNKVTEKGKDVELRCDPISGHTALYWYRQSLGQGLEFLIYFQGNSAPDKSGLPSDRFSAERTGGSVSTLTIQRTQQEDSAVYLCASSLQIGGAYEQYFGPGTRLTVT.

J is TRBJ2-5 and V is TRBV24-1; a possible D gene is TRBD2 (6 bases). Trimming took off 3 bases at V and 3 bases at J, with 7 bases between the two ends. Germline lookup yields CDR1 KGHDR and CDR2 SFDVKD. CDR3 length: 13 residues. CDR3 residues: CATSDGRKETQYF. CDR3 coding DNA: TGTGCCACCAGTGATGGGAGGAAAGAGACCCAGTACTTC.

This clone was counted only a few times. The chain couples TRBV6-2 or TRBV6-3 to TRBJ2-7; 8 nucleotides line up with TRBD1. Germline V lookup: CDR1 MNHEY, CDR2 SVGEGT. Germline trimming cut 5 bases from V and 3 bases from J; bases unmatched to any gene: 9. The CDR3 totals 15 residues. The CDR3 DNA is TGTGCCAGCAGTAACCCCGGGACAGGAAGCTACGAGCAGTACTTC. The encoded protein is CASSNPGTGSYEQYF.

V usage is TRBV24-1 and J usage is TRBJ2-3; D might be TRBD2 (7 bases). The CDR3 covers 14 residues. Trimming took 8 bases from V and 3 from J, leaving 14 bases between them. Germline CDR1 is KGHDR and CDR2 is SFDVKD. The CDR3 here is CATKEGGATDTQYF. Here the CDR3 DNA reads TGTGCCACCAAGGAGGGGGGGGCGACAGATACGCAGTATTTT.

This rearrangement joins TRBV5-1 to TRBJ1-2; 7 bases are shared with TRBD1. V dropped 4 bases and J dropped 2; count of bases not matched to a gene: 8. Germline V gene sequence: CDR1 SGHRS, CDR2 YFSETQ. The CDR3 runs 15 residues. CDR3 bases: TGCGCCAGCAGCATAGCAGGGGGAAGCAACTATGGCTACACCTTC. Translation gives CASSIAGGSNYGYTF.

V is TRBV28 and J is TRBJ1-3; 7 nucleotides agree with TRBD1. The CDR3 length is 14 residues. Losses at the gene ends were 8 bases for V and 2 bases for J; bases not matched to a gene: 6. Germline-derived CDR1 and CDR2 are MDHEN and SYDVKM. The CDR3 sequence is CASFRGQAGNTIYF. The CDR3 nucleotides read TGTGCCAGCTTTAGAGGACAGGCTGGAAACACCATATATTTT.

V and J are TRBV10-1 and TRBJ2-2; no firm D call. The CDR3 extends over 14 amino acids. V lost 2 bases and J lost 0, with 4 bases in between. CDR1 and CDR2 from the germline V gene are WNHNN and SYGVQD (reference sequence). DNA for the CDR3: TGCGCCAGCAGTGAGGGGGCGAACACCGGGGAGCTGTTTTTT. This encodes CASSEGANTGELFF.

CDR3 sequence reads: CSVDSVGNTEAFF. CDR3 sequence (DNA): TGCAGCGTTGATTCGGTGGGGAACACTGAAGCTTTCTTT. V usage is TRBV29-1 and J usage is TRBJ1-1; D is undetermined. This CDR3 has 13 amino acids. The germline V and J ends were trimmed by 3 bases and 1 base, with 9 bases remaining between them. Germline V gives CDR1 SQVTM, CDR2 ANQGSEA. Supplemented by reference TRBV29-1 and TRBJ1-1, the full variable domain reads SAVISQKPSRDICQRGTSLTIQCQVDSQVTMMFWYRQQPGQSLTLIATANQGSEATYESGFVIDKFPISRPNLTFSTLTVSNMSPEDSSIYLCSVDSVGNTEAFFGQGTRLTVV.

This sequence joins TRBV11-3 and TRBJ2-5; 7 bases match TRBD2. J was trimmed by 3 bases and V by 8 bases; bases with no gene match: 15. Per the germline V gene, CDR1 is SGHNT and CDR2 is YENEEA. This CDR3 is built from 16 residues. This CDR3 is CASAHPSAGVKETQYF. Here the CDR3 DNA reads TGTGCCAGCGCCCATCCGTCGGCGGGAGTTAAAGAGACCCAGTACTTC.

The chain joins TRBV5-6 to TRBJ1-4, with D maybe TRBD1 (5 bases). V lost 1 base and J 8 bases, leaving 12 bases between the germline ends. Germline CDR1 reads SGHDT; CDR2 reads YYEEEE. CDR3 size: 14 residues. CDR3 sequence: CASSLMGLGEKLFF. CDR3 nucleotide sequence: TGTGCCAGCAGCTTGATGGGGCTGGGGGAAAAACTGTTTTTT. Full variable domain (outside the CDR3, taken from reference TRBV5-6 and TRBJ1-4): DAGVTQSPTHLIKTRGQQVTLRCSPKSGHDTVSWYQQALGQGPQFIFQYYEEEERQRGNFPDRFSGHQFPNYSSELNVNALLLGDSALYLCASSLMGLGEKLFFGSGTQLSVL.

The chain combines TRBV6-6 with TRBJ2-7; D gene unclear. The V gene's germline CDR1 is MNHNY and CDR2 SVGAGI (reference sequence). CDR3 length: 15 residues. The V end was cut by 2 bases, the J end by 1 base, with 12 bases between. The CDR3 spells CASSYPEQRSYEQYF. DNA for the CDR3: TGTGCCAGCAGTTACCCTGAACAGAGGTCCTACGAGCAGTACTTC.

The V and J genes are TRBV7-2 and TRBJ1-2, with 9 bases fitting TRBD1. The trim removed 2 bases at V and 6 bases at J, leaving 10 bases unmatched. CDR3 length equals 16 residues. Germline V gene data show CDR1 as SGHTA and CDR2 as FQGNSA. The CDR3 bases are TGTGCCAGCAGCTTATGGGGACAGGGAAGAAACGATGGCTACACCTTC. Its translation: CASSLWGQGRNDGYTF.

The chain links TRBV5-5 to TRBJ1-5; TRBD1 is a possible D gene (6 bases). CDR1 SGHKS and CDR2 YYEKEE come from the germline V gene (reference sequence). Trimming stripped 4 bases from V and 5 bases from J, with 10 bases between. The CDR3 is made up of 13 amino acids. This CDR3 reads CASSPHRDQPQHF. The CDR3 coding sequence is TGTGCCAGCAGCCCCCACAGGGATCAGCCCCAGCATTTT.

The J gene is TRBJ2-3, the V gene TRBV28, with D perhaps matching TRBD1 (5 bases). V shed 8 bases and J shed 2 bases, with 14 bases lying between them. The CDR3 is made up of 14 amino acids. Germline V CDR1 and CDR2: MDHEN, SYDVKM. The CDR3 region has the DNA TGTGCCAGCTCACCTGACAGCCCCACAGATACGCAGTATTTT. Its translation: CASSPDSPTDTQYF.

A single count supports this clone. In DNA form, the CDR3 reads TGTGCCAGCAGCCCCGCCGGGGACAGGCCCGCGATTAATGAAAAACTGTTTTTT. It yields the protein CASSPAGDRPAINEKLFF. The chain joins TRBV5-4 to TRBJ1-4; 8 bases align to TRBD1. After removal of 4 bases from V and 4 bases from J, the junction contained 15 bases not matched to a gene. The germline CDR1 and CDR2 sequences are SGHNT and YYREEE (reference sequence). This CDR3 is 18 amino acids long.

J is TRBJ1-2 and V is TRBV28, with a possible D match to TRBD1 (5 bases). V dropped 5 bases and J dropped 7 bases, with 23 bases sitting between them. Germline V gene lookup returns CDR1 MDHEN and CDR2 SYDVKM. The CDR3 totals 16 residues. CDR3 sequence reads: CASSPGGLPSLGGYTF. CDR3 in DNA: TGTGCCAGCAGTCCTGGGGGACTCCCTTCTCTGGGTGGCTACACCTTC.

This sequence joins TRBV15 and TRBJ1-1; D not certain. In germline, CDR1 is LNHNV, CDR2 YYDKDF (reference sequence). The germline V and J ends were trimmed by 4 bases and 2 bases, with 8 bases remaining between them. The CDR3 loop spans 13 amino acids. CDR3 protein: CATSKPGNTEAFF. The CDR3 region has the DNA TGTGCCACCAGCAAGCCGGGCAACACTGAAGCTTTCTTT.

The gene calls are TRBV5-1 and TRBJ1-1; D is unresolved. The V gene lost 0 bases and the J gene lost 0 bases, with 6 bases spanning the gap. CDR3 length equals 14 residues. Germline CDR1 reads SGHRS; CDR2 reads YFSETQ. As DNA, the CDR3 is TGCGCCAGCAGCTTGGGGACGGTGAACACTGAAGCTTTCTTT. Protein: CASSLGTVNTEAFF.

This chain joins TRBV28 and TRBJ2-5, with D possibly matching TRBD2 (5 bases). This CDR3 is 14 amino acids long. From germline, CDR1 is MDHEN and CDR2 SYDVKM. The V and J ends lost 2 bases and 5 bases respectively, with 12 bases between them. In DNA, the CDR3 is TGTGCCAGCAGTTTAGTCGGGGAGCAGGAGACCCAGTACTTC. This codes for CASSLVGEQETQYF.

V is TRBV4-3 and J is TRBJ2-7; the D gene is possibly TRBD1 (6 bases). Per the germline V gene, CDR1 is LGHNA and CDR2 is YSLEER. The CDR3 sequence is 16 residues long. Trimming shortened V by 0 bases and J by 3 bases, and 15 bases separated the two germline ends. As DNA, the CDR3 is TGCGCCAGCAGCCAAGATCTTCCAGGGGACATCTACGAGCAGTACTTC. Its translation is CASSQDLPGDIYEQYF.

The V and J genes are TRBV15 and TRBJ2-6; D ambiguous. Germline assignment: CDR1 LNHNV and CDR2 YYDKDF (reference sequence). Trimming removed 6 bases at V and 1 base at J, with 4 bases between. This CDR3 spans 13 amino acids. In DNA form, the CDR3 reads TGTGCCACCAGGGGGTCTGGGGCCAACGTCCTGACTTTC. It is translated as CATRGSGANVLTF.

This chain connects TRBV28 to TRBJ2-7, with 8 bases lining up with TRBD1. This CDR3 is 15 amino acids long. The germline gives CDR1 MDHEN, CDR2 SYDVKM. V lost 6 bases to trimming and J lost 6 bases; unmatched junction nucleotides: 13. CDR3 residues: CASSYETGAGIEQYF. The CDR3 DNA sequence: TGTGCCAGCAGCTACGAGACAGGGGCTGGAATCGAGCAGTACTTC.

V and J are TRBV6-5 and TRBJ1-1; the D gene is possibly TRBD1 (6 bases). The CDR3 covers 14 residues. Trimming cost V 7 bases and J 1 base, with 13 bases left between them. Germline V gives CDR1 MNHEY, CDR2 SVGAGI. Written as DNA, the CDR3 is TGTGCCAGCAAAGGGACATCCCCGAACACTGAAGCTTTCTTT. It yields the protein CASKGTSPNTEAFF.

The chain is built from TRBV19 and TRBJ1-3; D might be TRBD1 (6 bases). Trimming left V 3 bases short and J 4 bases short, with 13 bases between. The CDR3 length is 15 residues. From germline, CDR1 is LNHDA and CDR2 SQIVND (reference sequence). CDR3 loop: CASSIVGGAGNTIYF. The CDR3, as DNA: TGTGCCAGTAGTATTGTTGGGGGCGCCGGAAACACCATATATTTT.

The DNA of the CDR3 is TGTGCCAGTAGTACTAGCGGGAGGTCGGATACGCAGTATTTT. It translates to CASSTSGRSDTQYF. The chain uses TRBV19 and TRBJ2-3, with 11 bases identical to TRBD2. J gave up 6 bases and V 4 bases, and 3 bases lay outside the gene matches. Per germline, CDR1 LNHDA and CDR2 SQIVND (reference sequence). The CDR3 has 14 amino acids.

This clone was counted a few times. The rearrangement joins TRBV19 to TRBJ1-5, with D hard to call. Trimming took 2 bases from V and 2 from J, leaving 13 bases between them. The CDR3 extends over 16 amino acids. Germline CDR1 and CDR2: LNHDA and SQIVND (reference sequence). The CDR3 DNA reads as TGTGCCAGTAGTATATTAGCGACTGGGGGCAATCAGCCCCAGCATTTT. As protein: CASSILATGGNQPQHF.